This TCR beta chain emerged from a study of T cells in Graves' hyperthyroidism and ophthalmopathy. There are 15 residues in the CDR3. In germline, CDR1 is MNHEY, CDR2 SVGEGT. V shed 0 bases, J shed 7 bases, and the junction held 6 bases outside the gene matches. This clonotype occurred a few times. Researchers amplified the TCR beta CDR3 regions from RNA transcripts. First-round RT-PCR targeting the TCR CDR3 was performed with the HTBI primer set. Each CDR3 protein gets one entry after TCRdb re-called the multiplex PCR reads with MiXCR. The sample has about 380,000 distinct CDR3 sequences, roughly 20% seen once; the top ten hold about 38%.

This receptor was obtained from a man aged 18 to 29 with Graves' ophthalmopathy. The rearrangement links TRBV6-2 or TRBV6-3 to TRBJ2-1; TRBD1 aligns across 7 bases. The material sequenced was blood. Here the CDR3 DNA reads TGTGCCAGCAGTTACTCGGCAGGGGGAAATAATGAGCAGTTCTTC. As protein: CASSYSAGGNNEQFF.